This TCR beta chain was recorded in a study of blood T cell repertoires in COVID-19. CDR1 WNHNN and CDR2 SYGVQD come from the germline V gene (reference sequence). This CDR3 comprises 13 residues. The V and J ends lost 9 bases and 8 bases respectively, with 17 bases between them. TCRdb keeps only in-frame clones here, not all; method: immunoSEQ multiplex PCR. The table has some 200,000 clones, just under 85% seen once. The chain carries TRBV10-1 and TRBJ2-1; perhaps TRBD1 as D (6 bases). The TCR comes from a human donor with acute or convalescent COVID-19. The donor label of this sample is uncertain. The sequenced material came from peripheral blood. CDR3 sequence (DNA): TGCGCCAGGGGGGCCTCAACGACGGATGAGCAGTTCTTC. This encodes CARGASTTDEQFF.